Each of the 9 T cell receptor beta chains below was sequenced from the same sample in a study of control samples from healthy donors and cancer patients. Measured with immunoSEQ multiplex PCR; TCRdb has only the in-frame clones, and not every one. The sample includes 130,000 to 150,000 clones, roughly 92% of them seen just once. The material sequenced was blood. These TCRs come from a man between 25 and 39 years old in good health.

V gene TRBV7-9 combines with J gene TRBJ2-7, with D tentatively TRBD1 (5 bases). CDR1 SEHNR and CDR2 FQNEAQ come from the germline V gene (reference sequence). The length of the CDR3 is 14 residues. Trimming removed 6 bases from V and 5 bases from J, with 17 bases in between. CDR3 nucleotide sequence: TGTGCCAGCAGTCAGGGTTTTCAGTCCCACGAGCAGTACTTC. Protein sequence: CASSQGFQSHEQYF.

The chain is built from TRBV7-6 and TRBJ2-1, with TRBD1 as a possible D gene (6 bases). Trimming shortened V by 5 bases and J by 4 bases, and 12 bases separated the two germline ends. The length of the CDR3 is 14 residues. The germline V gene has CDR1 SGHVS and CDR2 FNYEAQ. For the CDR3, the DNA is TGTGCCAGCAGCCCCTCGACAGGATACAATGAGCAGTTCTTC. The encoded protein is CASSPSTGYNEQFF. The full variable domain, in which reference TRBV7-6 and TRBJ2-1 provide the parts outside the CDR3, is GAGVSQSPRYKVTKRGQDVALRCDPISGHVSLYWYRQALGQGPEFLTYFNYEAQQDKSGLPNDRFSAERPEGSISTLTIQRTEQRDSAMYRCASSPSTGYNEQFFGPGTRLTVL.

The chain recombines TRBV7-2 with TRBJ1-4, with D perhaps TRBD1 (6 bases). The CDR3 covers 13 residues. V was clipped by 4 bases and J by 11 bases, with 14 bases between them. Looked up from germline, CDR1 is SGHTA and CDR2 is FQGNSA. The CDR3 nucleotides read TGTGCCAGCAGCTCAACACGGGGGGCCAAACTGTTTTTT. It codes for CASSSTRGAKLFF.

The chain employs TRBV3-1 (or the pseudogene TRBV3-2) and TRBJ2-7; D is possibly TRBD1 (6 bases). Germline-derived CDR1 and CDR2 are LGHDT and YNNKEL (reference sequence). Deletions cut 0 bases from V and 6 bases from J, with 6 bases between. The CDR3 runs 12 residues. The CDR3 is CASSQDRGEQYF. As DNA, the CDR3 is TGTGCCAGCAGCCAAGACAGGGGCGAGCAGTACTTC.

The chain combines TRBV5-6 with TRBJ1-4; 8 nucleotides match TRBD1. Germline V gene data show CDR1 as SGHDT and CDR2 as YYEEEE. The V gene end was trimmed by 2 bases and the J gene end by 0 bases; junction bases not matched to a gene: 0. CDR3 length: 15 residues. DNA for the CDR3: TGTGCCAGCAGCTTACAGGGGGCAACTAATGAAAAACTGTTTTTT. Translation: CASSLQGATNEKLFF.

The V call is TRBV13, the J call TRBJ1-4; TRBD1 matches 11 bases. CDR1 and CDR2 (germline): PRHDT, FYEKMQ (reference sequence). Trimming removed 6 bases from V and 8 bases from J; junction bases left unmatched: 5. This CDR3 contains 14 residues. CDR3 bases: TGTGCCAGCAGACGGACAGGGGGCCAAGAAAAACTGTTTTTT. Translated, it gives CASRRTGGQEKLFF.

This chain uses TRBV5-1 with TRBJ2-3, with TRBD1 as a possible D gene (5 bases). This CDR3 comprises 14 residues. The germline V gene encodes CDR1 SGHRS and CDR2 YFSETQ. V shed 4 bases and J shed 0 bases, with 9 bases lying between them. CDR3 residues: CASSHRFSTDTQYF. Written as DNA, the CDR3 is TGCGCCAGCAGCCACAGGTTTAGCACAGATACGCAGTATTTT.

This chain connects TRBV6-6 to TRBJ1-1; D gene unclear. Trimming shortened V by 6 bases and J by 2 bases, and 10 bases separated the two germline ends. CDR1 and CDR2 from the germline V gene are MNHNY and SVGAGI (reference sequence). The CDR3 consists of 13 residues. Here the CDR3 DNA reads TGTGCCAGCAGACATACGGGAAACACTGAAGCTTTCTTT. Amino acid sequence: CASRHTGNTEAFF.

In nucleotides, the CDR3 is TGTGCCAGCACCACTCGGGTAAACTATGGCTACACCTTC. Residues: CASTTRVNYGYTF. The chain uses TRBV28 and TRBJ1-2; D unresolved. CDR3 length: 13 residues. The germline CDR1 and CDR2 sequences are MDHEN and SYDVKM. Trimming left V 7 bases short and J 2 bases short, with 11 bases between.